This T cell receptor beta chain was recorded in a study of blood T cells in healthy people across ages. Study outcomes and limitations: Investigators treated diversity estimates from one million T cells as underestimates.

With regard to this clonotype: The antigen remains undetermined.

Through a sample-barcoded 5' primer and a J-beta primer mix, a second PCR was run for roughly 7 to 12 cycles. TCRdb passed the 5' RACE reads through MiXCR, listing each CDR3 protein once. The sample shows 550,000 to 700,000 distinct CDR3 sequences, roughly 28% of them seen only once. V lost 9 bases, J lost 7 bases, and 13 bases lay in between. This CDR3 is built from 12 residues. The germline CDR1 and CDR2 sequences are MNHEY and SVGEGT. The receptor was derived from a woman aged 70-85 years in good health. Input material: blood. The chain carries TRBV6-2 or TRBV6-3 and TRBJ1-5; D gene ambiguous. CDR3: CASRQVNQPQHF. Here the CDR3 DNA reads TGTGCCAGTAGGCAGGTTAACCAGCCCCAGCATTTT.